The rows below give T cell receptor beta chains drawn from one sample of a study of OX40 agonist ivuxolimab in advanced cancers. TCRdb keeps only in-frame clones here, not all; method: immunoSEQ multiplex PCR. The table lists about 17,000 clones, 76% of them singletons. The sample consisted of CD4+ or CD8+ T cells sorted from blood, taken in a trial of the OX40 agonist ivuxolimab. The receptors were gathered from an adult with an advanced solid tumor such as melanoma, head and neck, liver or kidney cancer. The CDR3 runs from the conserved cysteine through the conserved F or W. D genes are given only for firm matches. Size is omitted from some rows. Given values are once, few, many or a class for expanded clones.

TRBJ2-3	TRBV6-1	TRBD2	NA	CASSEERGGTDTQYF	TGTGCCAGCAGTGAAGAACGGGGGGGCACAGATACGCAGTATTTT
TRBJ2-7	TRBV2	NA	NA	CASMGPRGQYF	TGTGCCAGCATGGGGCCTCGCGGGCAGTACTTC
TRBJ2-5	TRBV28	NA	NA	CASLGRGTGETQYF	TGTGCCAGTTTAGGGAGGGGAACAGGGGAGACCCAGTACTTC
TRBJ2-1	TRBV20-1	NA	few	CSARLVNEQFF	TGCAGTGCTAGATTAGTCAATGAGCAGTTCTTC
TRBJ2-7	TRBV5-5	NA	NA	CASSLEWSAVFYEQYF	TGTGCCAGCAGCTTGGAATGGTCGGCAGTTTTCTACGAGCAGTACTTC
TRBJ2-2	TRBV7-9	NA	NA	CASSPGTGNTGELFF	TGTGCCAGCAGCCCCGGCACCGGGAACACCGGGGAGCTGTTTTTT
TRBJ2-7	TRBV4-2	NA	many	CASSLVLMTDSYEQYF	TGTGCCAGCAGCCTGGTCTTAATGACAGACTCCTACGAGCAGTACTTC
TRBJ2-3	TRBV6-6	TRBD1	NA	CASSYHRGRTDTQYF	TGTGCCAGCAGTTACCACAGGGGGCGGACAGATACGCAGTATTTT
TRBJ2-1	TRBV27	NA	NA	CASSLRGYGEQFF	TGTGCCAGCAGTTTACGGGGGTACGGTGAGCAGTTCTTC
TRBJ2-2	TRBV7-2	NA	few	CASSLEGFTGELFF	TGTGCCAGCAGCTTAGAGGGATTCACCGGGGAGCTGTTTTTT
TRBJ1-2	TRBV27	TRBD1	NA	CASSEGGAPNYGYTF	TGTGCCAGCAGCGAAGGGGGCGCGCCCAACTATGGCTACACCTTC
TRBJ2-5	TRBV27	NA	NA	CASGLDRTYQETQYF	TGTGCCAGCGGTCTCGACAGAACGTACCAAGAGACCCAGTACTTC
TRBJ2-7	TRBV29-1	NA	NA	CSVVKGAYEQYF	TGCAGCGTGGTAAAGGGGGCCTACGAGCAGTACTTC
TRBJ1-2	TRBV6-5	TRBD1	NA	CASSPPGTAYGYTF	TGTGCCAGCAGTCCACCCGGGACAGCCTATGGCTACACCTTC
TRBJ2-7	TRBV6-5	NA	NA	CASSLWPRDEQYF	TGTGCCAGCAGTCTCTGGCCTCGGGACGAGCAGTACTTC
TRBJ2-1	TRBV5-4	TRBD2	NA	CASSAGTSGDEQFF	TGTGCCAGCAGCGCCGGGACTAGCGGGGACGAGCAGTTCTTC
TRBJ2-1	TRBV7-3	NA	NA	CASAFSSYNEQFF	TGTGCCAGCGCCTTCTCCTCCTACAATGAGCAGTTCTTC
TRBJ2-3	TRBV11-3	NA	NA	CASSLDLTDTQYF	TGTGCCAGCAGCTTAGACCTCACAGATACGCAGTATTTT
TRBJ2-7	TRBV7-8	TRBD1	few	CASSLGDRLDEQYF	TGTGCCAGCAGCTTAGGGGACAGGTTGGACGAGCAGTACTTC
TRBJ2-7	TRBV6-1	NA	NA	CASTAGPYEQYF	TGTGCCAGCACTGCAGGGCCCTACGAGCAGTACTTC
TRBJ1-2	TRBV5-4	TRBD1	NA	CASSDGTVGYGYTF	TGTGCCAGCAGCGACGGGACAGTTGGGTATGGCTACACCTTC
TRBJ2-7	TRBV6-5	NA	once	CASSYGALGHSYEQYF	TGTGCCAGCAGTTATGGGGCCCTAGGGCACTCCTACGAGCAGTACTTC
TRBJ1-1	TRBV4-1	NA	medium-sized	CASSQVNSAGSTEAFF	TGCGCCAGCAGCCAAGTCAATTCCGCGGGGAGCACTGAAGCTTTCTTT
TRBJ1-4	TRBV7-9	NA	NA	CASSSTPAGNEKLFF	TGTGCCAGCAGTTCGACCCCCGCGGGAAATGAAAAACTGTTTTTT
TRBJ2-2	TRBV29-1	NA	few	CSVDQGTGELFF	TGCAGCGTTGACCAGGGAACCGGGGAGCTGTTTTTT
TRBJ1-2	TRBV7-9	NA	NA	CASSPVGGNYGYTF	TGTGCCAGCAGCCCCGTAGGGGGAAACTATGGCTACACCTTC
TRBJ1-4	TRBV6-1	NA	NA	CASSEKAQEKLFF	TGTGCCAGCAGTGAAAAGGCGCAGGAAAAACTGTTTTTT